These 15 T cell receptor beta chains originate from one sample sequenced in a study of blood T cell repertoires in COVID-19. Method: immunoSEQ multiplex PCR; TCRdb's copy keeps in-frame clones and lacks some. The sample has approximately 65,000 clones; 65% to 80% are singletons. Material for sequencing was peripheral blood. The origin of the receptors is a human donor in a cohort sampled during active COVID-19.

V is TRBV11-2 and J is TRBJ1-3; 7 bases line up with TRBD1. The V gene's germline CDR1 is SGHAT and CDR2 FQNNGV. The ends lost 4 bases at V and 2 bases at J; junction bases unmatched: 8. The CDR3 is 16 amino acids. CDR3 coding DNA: TGTGCCAGCAGCTCCCTACAGGGGAGTGCTGGAAACACCATATATTTT. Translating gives CASSSLQGSAGNTIYF.

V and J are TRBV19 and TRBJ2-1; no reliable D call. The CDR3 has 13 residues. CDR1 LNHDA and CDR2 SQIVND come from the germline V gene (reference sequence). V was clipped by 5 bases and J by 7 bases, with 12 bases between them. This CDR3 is CASSERRWNEQFF. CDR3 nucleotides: TGTGCCAGTAGTGAGCGTCGATGGAATGAGCAGTTCTTC.

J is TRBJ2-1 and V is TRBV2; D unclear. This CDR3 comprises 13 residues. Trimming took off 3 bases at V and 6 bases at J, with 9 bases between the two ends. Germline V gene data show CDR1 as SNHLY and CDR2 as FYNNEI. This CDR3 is CASSDFSGNEQFF. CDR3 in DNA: TGTGCCAGCAGTGACTTTTCCGGCAATGAGCAGTTCTTC. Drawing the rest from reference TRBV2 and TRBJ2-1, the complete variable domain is EPEVTQTPSHQVTQMGQEVILRCVPISNHLYFYWYRQILGQKVEFLVSFYNNEISEKSEIFDDQFSVERPDGSNFTLKIRSTKLEDSAMYFCASSDFSGNEQFFGPGTRLTVL.

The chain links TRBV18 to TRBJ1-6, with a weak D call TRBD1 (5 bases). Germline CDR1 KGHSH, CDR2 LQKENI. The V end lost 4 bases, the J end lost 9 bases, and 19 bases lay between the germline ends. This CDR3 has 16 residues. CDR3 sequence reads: CASSQDRQSRGSPLHF. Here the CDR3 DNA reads TGTGCCAGCTCACAAGATAGACAGTCAAGGGGTTCACCCCTCCACTTT.

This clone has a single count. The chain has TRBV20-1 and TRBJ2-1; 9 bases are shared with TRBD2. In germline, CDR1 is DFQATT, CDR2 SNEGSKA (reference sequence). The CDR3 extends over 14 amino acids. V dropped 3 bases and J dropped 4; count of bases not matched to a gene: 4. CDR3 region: CSASGRGGYNEQFF. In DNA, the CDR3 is TGCAGTGCTAGTGGGCGGGGGGGATACAATGAGCAGTTCTTC.

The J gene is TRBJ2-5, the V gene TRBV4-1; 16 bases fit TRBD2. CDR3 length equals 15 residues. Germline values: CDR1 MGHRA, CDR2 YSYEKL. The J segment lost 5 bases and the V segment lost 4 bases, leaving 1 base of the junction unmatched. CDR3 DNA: TGCGCCAGCAGCCCGGGACTAGCGGGGGGGGAGACCCAGTACTTC. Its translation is CASSPGLAGGETQYF.

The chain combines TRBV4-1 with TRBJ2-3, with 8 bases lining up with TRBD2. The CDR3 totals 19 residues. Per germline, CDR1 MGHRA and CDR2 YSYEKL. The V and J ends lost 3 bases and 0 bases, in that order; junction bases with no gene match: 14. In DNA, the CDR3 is TGCGCCAGCAGCCATCGACAAGGTAGCGGGATCACTAGCACAGATACGCAGTATTTT. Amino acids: CASSHRQGSGITSTDTQYF.

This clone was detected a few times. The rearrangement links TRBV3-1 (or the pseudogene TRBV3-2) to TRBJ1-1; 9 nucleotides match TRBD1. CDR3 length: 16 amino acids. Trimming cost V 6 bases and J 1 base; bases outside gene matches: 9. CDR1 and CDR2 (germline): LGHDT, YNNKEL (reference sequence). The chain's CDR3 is CASRHTGGRGNTEAFF. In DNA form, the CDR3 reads TGTGCCAGCAGACATACAGGGGGCCGGGGGAACACTGAAGCTTTCTTT.

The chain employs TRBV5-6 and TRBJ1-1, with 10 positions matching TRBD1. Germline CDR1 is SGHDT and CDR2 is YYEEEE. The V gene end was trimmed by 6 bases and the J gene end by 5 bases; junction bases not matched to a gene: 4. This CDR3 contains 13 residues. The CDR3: CASIRTGGTEAFF. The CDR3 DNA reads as TGTGCCAGCATAAGGACAGGGGGGACTGAAGCTTTCTTT. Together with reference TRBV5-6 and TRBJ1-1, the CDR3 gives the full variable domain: DAGVTQSPTHLIKTRGQQVTLRCSPKSGHDTVSWYQQALGQGPQFIFQYYEEEERQRGNFPDRFSGHQFPNYSSELNVNALLLGDSALYLCASIRTGGTEAFFGQGTRLTVV.

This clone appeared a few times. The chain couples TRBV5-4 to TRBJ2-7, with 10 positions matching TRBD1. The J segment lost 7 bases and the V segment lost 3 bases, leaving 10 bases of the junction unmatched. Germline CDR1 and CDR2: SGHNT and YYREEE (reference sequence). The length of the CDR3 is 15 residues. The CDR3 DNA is TGTGCCAGCAGCTCTCAGACAGGGGGACAGGGGGAGCAGTACTTC. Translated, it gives CASSSQTGGQGEQYF.

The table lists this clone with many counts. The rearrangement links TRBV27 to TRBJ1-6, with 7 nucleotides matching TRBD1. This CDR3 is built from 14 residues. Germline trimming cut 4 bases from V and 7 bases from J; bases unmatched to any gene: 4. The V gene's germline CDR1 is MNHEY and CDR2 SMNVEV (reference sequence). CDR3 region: CASSSTGRNSPLHF. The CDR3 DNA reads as TGTGCCAGCAGTTCGACAGGGAGGAATTCACCCCTCCACTTT.

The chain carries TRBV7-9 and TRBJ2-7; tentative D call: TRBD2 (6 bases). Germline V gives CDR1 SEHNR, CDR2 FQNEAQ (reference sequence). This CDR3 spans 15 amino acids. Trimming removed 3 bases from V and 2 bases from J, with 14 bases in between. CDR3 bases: TGTGCCAGCAGCTTTGCCGGAGGGACCCCCTACGAGCAGTACTTC. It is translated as CASSFAGGTPYEQYF.

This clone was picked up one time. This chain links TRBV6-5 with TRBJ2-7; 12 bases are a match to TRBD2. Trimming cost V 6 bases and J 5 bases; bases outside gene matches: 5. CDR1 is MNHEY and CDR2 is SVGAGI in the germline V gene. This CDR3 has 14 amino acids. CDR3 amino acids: CASRTGLAGNEQYF. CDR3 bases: TGTGCCAGCAGGACGGGACTAGCGGGCAACGAGCAGTACTTC.

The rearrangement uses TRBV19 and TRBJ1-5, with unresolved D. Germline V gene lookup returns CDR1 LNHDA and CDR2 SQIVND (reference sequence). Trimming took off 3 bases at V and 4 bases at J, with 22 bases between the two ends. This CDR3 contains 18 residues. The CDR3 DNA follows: TGTGCCAGTAGTATTGACGTCTTACGGAGGGCCCCAAATCAGCCCCAGCATTTT. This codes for CASSIDVLRRAPNQPQHF.

CDR3 amino acids: CASSYSPGPQGEKLFF. Written as DNA, the CDR3 is TGTGCCAGCAGTTACTCCCCGGGACCTCAGGGGGAAAAACTGTTTTTT. The chain is built from TRBV6-6 and TRBJ1-4; perhaps TRBD1 as D (6 bases). Trimming shortened V by 0 bases and J by 8 bases, and 16 bases separated the two germline ends. Germline assignment: CDR1 MNHNY and CDR2 SVGAGI (reference sequence). The CDR3 runs to 16 residues.